Below, one TCR beta chain is given with its context. The antigen is unknown. This entry belongs to a study of blood T cells in healthy people across ages. General study results and limits: Fewer expanded clones and more diversity marked long-lived versus aged donors.

The sample providers were healthy Caucasian people from Russia, aged about 6 to 95. Every sample yielded at least 7 million isolated PBMCs. The V gene lost 7 bases and the J gene lost 2 bases, with 9 bases spanning the gap. CDR3 size: 12 residues. Germline values: CDR1 SQVTM, CDR2 ANQGSEA. The use of a sample-barcoded 5' primer and a J-beta primer mix characterized a second PCR of roughly 6 to 12 cycles. Individual samples furnished no less than 2.5 million CDR3-containing paired-end reads apiece. TCRdb reprocessed the 5' RACE reads via MiXCR and lists one record per CDR3 protein. This sample has some 700,000 distinct CDR3 sequences, with 22% found just once.

The TCR comes from a man between 70 and 80 years old in good health. J is TRBJ1-3 and V is TRBV29-1; a possible D gene is TRBD1 (6 bases). Sequences were obtained from blood. CDR3 amino acids: CSAGDPGNTIYF. CDR3 DNA: TGCAGCGCAGGGGACCCTGGAAACACCATATATTTT.